This is a list of T cell receptor beta chains from one sample in a study of blood T cell repertoires in COVID-19. Libraries were prepared by immunoSEQ multiplex PCR; TCRdb keeps only in-frame clonotypes and omits some of them. This table holds tens of thousands of clones, over 60% found once. Sequencing used peripheral blood. The receptors stem from a human donor in a cohort sampled during active COVID-19. CDR3s leave out the opening cysteine and the closing phenylalanine or tryptophan.

j_call v_call cdr3_length cdr3_aa
TRBJ1-2 TRBV6-5 11 ASSSGGWDGYT
TRBJ1-3 TRBV28 12 ASSSGQLRNTIY
TRBJ2-2 TRBV24-1 12 ATSGIGGSGELF
TRBJ2-5 TRBV28 14 ASSSLRSSYQETQY
TRBJ2-7 TRBV7-2 12 ASSLDGGMGEQY
TRBJ2-7 TRBV4-3 12 ASSQESGPYEQY
TRBJ2-1 TRBV9 12 ASSPRDRGPEQF
TRBJ2-1 TRBV28 14 ASSPRLGGSYNEQF
TRBJ1-6 TRBV7-2 12 ASLSGRANSPLH
TRBJ2-7 TRBV19 14 ASRTNRDRRTYEQY
TRBJ2-1 TRBV28 14 ASSFFGTRDYNEQF
TRBJ2-7 TRBV15 13 ATSRKTTGSYEQY
TRBJ1-2 TRBV27 11 ASRTGTGLRVI
TRBJ2-3 TRBV4-3 12 ASSRSGTADTQY
TRBJ2-7 TRBV6-2/TRBV6-3 10 ASSRQSYEQY
TRBJ2-2 TRBV2 12 ASNLATNTGELF